This record looks at one TCR beta chain sequence and its context. Its specificity is unknown. The V segment lost 3 bases and the J segment 6 bases; nucleotides outside the gene matches: 12. The CDR3 is 16 amino acids. Germline V lookup: CDR1 PRHDT, CDR2 FYEKMQ (reference sequence). The data originate from a study of identifying expanded T cells in peripheral blood. General study points: Variance in clone template counts between two-week samples significantly increased with total template count across all healthy donors.

Profiled with immunoSEQ multiplex PCR; TCRdb holds only in-frame clones, not every one. The sample includes 45,000 to 60,000 clones, over 80% of them seen just once. The source is a person aged 18-69 years in good health. The chain has TRBV13 and TRBJ2-3, with 7 bases fitting TRBD2. Sequences were obtained from blood. CDR3 protein: CASSFFSALRGDTQYF. CDR3 bases: TGTGCCAGCAGCTTTTTTAGCGCCCTGCGGGGGGATACGCAGTATTTT.